This TCR beta chain was found in a study of blood T cells in healthy people across ages. In the study overall: For every two T cells, template switching captured about one barcoded beta molecule.

The study, taken as a whole, reports: Underestimates were what the diversity estimates from one million T cells were considered to be.

As for this clonotype: Its antigen is not identified.

PBMCs numbering at least 6 million were isolated per sample. Germline V CDR1 and CDR2: MNHEY, SVGEGT. The CDR3 is 15 amino acids. After removal of 6 bases from V and 6 bases from J, the junction contained 9 bases not matched to a gene. Through a sample-barcoded 5' primer and a J-beta primer mix, a second PCR was run for roughly 7 to 11 cycles. TCRdb passed the 5' RACE reads through MiXCR, listing each CDR3 protein once. The sample holds some 1.4 million distinct CDR3 sequences, around two fifths seen once. The chain has TRBV6-2 or TRBV6-3 and TRBJ2-1; 9 bases fit TRBD1. This TCR derives from a woman in her late teens or twenties in good health. The sample consisted of blood. CDR3 amino acids: CASRAGTGFPNEQFF. In nucleotides, the CDR3 is TGTGCCAGCAGGGCCGGGACAGGGTTCCCCAATGAGCAGTTCTTC.